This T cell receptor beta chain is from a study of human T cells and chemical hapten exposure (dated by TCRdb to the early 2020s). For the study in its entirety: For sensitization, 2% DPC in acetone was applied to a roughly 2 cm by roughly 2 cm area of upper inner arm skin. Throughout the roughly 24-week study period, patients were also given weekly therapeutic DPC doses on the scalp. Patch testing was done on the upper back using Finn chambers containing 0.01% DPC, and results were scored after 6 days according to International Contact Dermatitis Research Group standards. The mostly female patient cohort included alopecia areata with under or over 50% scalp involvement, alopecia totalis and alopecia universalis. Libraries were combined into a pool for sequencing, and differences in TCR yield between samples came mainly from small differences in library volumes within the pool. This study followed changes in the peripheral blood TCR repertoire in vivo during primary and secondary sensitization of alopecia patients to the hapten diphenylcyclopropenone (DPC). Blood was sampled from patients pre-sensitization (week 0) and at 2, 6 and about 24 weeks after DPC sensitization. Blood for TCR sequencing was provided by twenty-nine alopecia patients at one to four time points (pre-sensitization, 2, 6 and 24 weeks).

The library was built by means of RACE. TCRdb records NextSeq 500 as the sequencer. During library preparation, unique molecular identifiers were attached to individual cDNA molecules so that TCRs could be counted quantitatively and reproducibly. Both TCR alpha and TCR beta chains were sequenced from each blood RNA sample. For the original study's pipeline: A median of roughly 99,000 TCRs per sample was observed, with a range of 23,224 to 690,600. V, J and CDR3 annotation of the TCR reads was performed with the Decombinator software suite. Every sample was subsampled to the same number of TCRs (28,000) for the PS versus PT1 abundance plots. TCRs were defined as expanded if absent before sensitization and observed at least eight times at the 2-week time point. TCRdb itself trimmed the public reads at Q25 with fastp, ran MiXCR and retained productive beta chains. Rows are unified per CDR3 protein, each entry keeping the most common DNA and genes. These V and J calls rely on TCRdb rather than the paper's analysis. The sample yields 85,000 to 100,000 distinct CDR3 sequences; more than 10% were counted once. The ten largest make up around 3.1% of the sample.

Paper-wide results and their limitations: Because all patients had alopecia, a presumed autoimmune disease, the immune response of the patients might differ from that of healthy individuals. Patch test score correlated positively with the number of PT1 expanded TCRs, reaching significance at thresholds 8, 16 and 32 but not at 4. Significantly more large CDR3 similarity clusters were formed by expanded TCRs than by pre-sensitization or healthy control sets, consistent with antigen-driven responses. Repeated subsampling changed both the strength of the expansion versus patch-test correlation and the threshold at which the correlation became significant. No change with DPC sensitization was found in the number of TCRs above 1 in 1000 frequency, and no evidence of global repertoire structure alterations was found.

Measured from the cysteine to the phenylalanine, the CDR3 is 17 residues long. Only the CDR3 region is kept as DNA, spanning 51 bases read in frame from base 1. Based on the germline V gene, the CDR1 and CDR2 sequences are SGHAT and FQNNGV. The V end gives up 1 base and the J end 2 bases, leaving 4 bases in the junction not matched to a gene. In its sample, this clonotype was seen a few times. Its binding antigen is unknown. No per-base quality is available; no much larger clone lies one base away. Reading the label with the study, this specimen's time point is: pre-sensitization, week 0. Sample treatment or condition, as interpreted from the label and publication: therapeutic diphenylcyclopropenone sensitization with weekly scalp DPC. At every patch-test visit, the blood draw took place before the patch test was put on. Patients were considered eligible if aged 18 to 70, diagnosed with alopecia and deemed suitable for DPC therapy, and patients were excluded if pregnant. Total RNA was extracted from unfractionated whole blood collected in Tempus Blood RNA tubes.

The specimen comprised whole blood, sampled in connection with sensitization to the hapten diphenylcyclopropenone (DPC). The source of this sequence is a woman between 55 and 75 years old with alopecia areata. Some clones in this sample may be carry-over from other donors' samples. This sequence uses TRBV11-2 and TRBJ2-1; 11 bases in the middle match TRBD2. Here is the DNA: TGTGCCAGCAGCTTAGGAGTAGCGGGGGGGACCTACAATGAGCAGTTCTTC. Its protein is CASSLGVAGGTYNEQFF.